The 21 T cell receptor beta chains below come from one sample, sequenced in a study of blood T cell repertoires in COVID-19. Assay: immunoSEQ multiplex PCR; the TCRdb copy retains only in-frame clones and omits some. In the table there are some 300,000 clones, around nine tenths of which are singletons. Sequencing was performed on PBMCs or T cells enriched from blood (not recorded which). Receptors were obtained from a woman aged 60-75 years in a cohort exposed to, infected with or recovered from COVID-19 (not recorded which).

This chain connects TRBV5-6 to TRBJ2-2; D perhaps matches TRBD2 (6 bases). V lost 6 bases to trimming and J lost 1 base, with 13 bases between them. Germline V gene lookup returns CDR1 SGHDT and CDR2 YYEEEE. The CDR3 loop spans 15 amino acids. DNA of the CDR3: TGTGCCAGCACTCGGGGAGCGGGGAACACCGGGGAGCTGTTTTTT. This translates into CASTRGAGNTGELFF.

In DNA form, the CDR3 reads TGTGCCAGTCTCCTAGGGGGTCGGGGAGGGGACACCATATATTTT. Its translation: CASLLGGRGGDTIYF. The chain combines TRBV28 with TRBJ1-3; TRBD1 is a possible D gene (6 bases). The CDR3 has 15 amino acids. V lost 9 bases and J 8 bases, leaving 23 bases between the germline ends. The germline V gene encodes CDR1 MDHEN and CDR2 SYDVKM.

The CDR3 DNA sequence: TGCGCCAGCAGCCCACTGGACAGGGCTGACTATGGCTACACCTTC. Translated, it gives CASSPLDRADYGYTF. V usage is TRBV4-1 and J usage is TRBJ1-2; 8 bases are shared with TRBD1. This CDR3 is built from 15 residues. Germline trimming cut 4 bases from V and 3 bases from J; bases unmatched to any gene: 7. CDR1 is MGHRA and CDR2 is YSYEKL in the germline V gene.

This clone has just one count. The V and J genes are TRBV9 and TRBJ2-5, with a possible D match to TRBD2 (5 bases). The CDR3 is 13 amino acids. Trimming shortened V by 4 bases and J by 3 bases, and 10 bases separated the two germline ends. Germline V gives CDR1 SGDLS, CDR2 YYNGEE. CDR3 bases: TGTGCCAGCAGCTCTGACGGGGAAGAGACCCAGTACTTC. Translation gives CASSSDGEETQYF.

The V call is TRBV28, the J call TRBJ1-3, with TRBD1 as a possible D gene (6 bases). The CDR3 is 14 residues long. V dropped 5 bases and J dropped 4 bases, with 12 bases sitting between them. Germline CDR1 reads MDHEN; CDR2 reads SYDVKM. The CDR3 loop is CASSQQGSGNTIYF. CDR3 sequence (DNA): TGTGCCAGCAGTCAACAGGGATCCGGAAACACCATATATTTT.

This chain connects TRBV15 to TRBJ2-7; D not certain. This CDR3 has 14 residues. CDR1 LNHNV and CDR2 YYDKDF come from the germline V gene (reference sequence). V lost 0 bases to trimming and J lost 2 bases, with 8 bases between them. The CDR3 nucleotides read TGTGCCACCAGCAGAGATAGAGTCGCCTACGAGCAGTACTTC. Its protein product is CATSRDRVAYEQYF.

The chain uses TRBV21-1 and TRBJ1-3; whether TRBD1, the table's D call, matches the DNA was not checked. TRBV21-1 is listed as a pseudogene. The CDR3 spans 14 residues. The CDR3 is CASSRRRAGNTIYF. The CDR3 DNA follows: TGTGCCAGCAGCAGGCGCAGGGCTGGAAACACCATATATTTT.

This chain joins TRBV6-5 and TRBJ2-7, with D possibly TRBD1 on 6 matching bases. Germline assignment: CDR1 MNHEY and CDR2 SVGAGI. This CDR3 region has 15 residues. V dropped 5 bases and J dropped 5 bases, with 19 bases sitting between them. CDR3 nucleotide sequence: TGTGCCAGCAGTCTCCGTACAGGGCCGAGGGACGAGCAGTACTTC. This gives the protein CASSLRTGPRDEQYF.

The rearrangement links TRBV5-4 to TRBJ2-7; no definite D call. This CDR3 has 14 residues. Trimming pared 0 bases from V and 2 bases from J, leaving 9 bases between. Germline loops: CDR1 SGHNT, CDR2 YYREEE (reference sequence). The CDR3: CASSLEVSPYEQYF. CDR3 coding DNA: TGTGCCAGCAGCTTGGAGGTTAGCCCCTACGAGCAGTACTTC.

J is TRBJ2-7 and V is TRBV11-2; 9 bases agree with TRBD2. The CDR3 consists of 16 residues. J lost 3 bases, V lost 0 bases, and 6 bases had no gene match. Germline CDR1 reads SGHAT; CDR2 reads FQNNGV. This CDR3 reads CASSLDRASGNYEQYF. Here the CDR3 DNA reads TGTGCCAGCAGCTTAGATCGGGCTAGCGGGAACTACGAGCAGTACTTC.

The J gene is TRBJ2-6, the V gene TRBV11-2; 10 nucleotides align to TRBD2. V dropped 4 bases and J dropped 1; count of bases not matched to a gene: 7. CDR3 length equals 18 residues. The germline gives CDR1 SGHAT, CDR2 FQNNGV. The CDR3 loop reads CASSSRTSGLSGANVLTF. Written as DNA, the CDR3 is TGTGCCAGCAGCTCCCGGACTAGCGGCTTATCTGGGGCCAACGTCCTGACTTTC. The full variable domain, rest sourced from reference TRBV11-2 and TRBJ2-6, is EAGVAQSPRYKIIEKRQSVAFWCNPISGHATLYWYQQILGQGPKLLIQFQNNGVVDDSQLPKDRFSAERLKGVDSTLKIQPAKLEDSAVYLCASSSRTSGLSGANVLTFGAGSRLTVL.

The chain uses TRBV5-1 and TRBJ1-1, with D possibly matching TRBD1 (6 bases). There are 13 residues in the CDR3. V shed 0 bases and J shed 11 bases, with 14 bases lying between them. Germline V gene data show CDR1 as SGHRS and CDR2 as YFSETQ. Here the CDR3 reads CASSLGQASLAFF. The CDR3 coding sequence is TGCGCCAGCAGCTTGGGACAGGCCTCTTTGGCTTTCTTT.

This sequence joins TRBV4-2 and TRBJ2-7, with 7 bases matching TRBD2. The ends lost 0 bases at V and 1 base at J; junction bases unmatched: 0. The CDR3 is 14 residues long. Germline assignment: CDR1 LGHNA and CDR2 YNFKEQ. In DNA form, the CDR3 reads TGTGCCAGCAGCCAAGAGGGACTATCCTACGAGCAGTACTTC. It yields the protein CASSQEGLSYEQYF.

The V call is TRBV12-3 or TRBV12-4, the J call TRBJ1-4; 7 bases are a match to TRBD1. V shed 6 bases, J shed 7 bases, and the junction held 2 bases outside the gene matches. This CDR3 is built from 12 residues. The CDR3 here is CASRWTGEKLFF. CDR3 coding DNA: TGTGCCAGCAGGTGGACAGGTGAAAAACTGTTTTTT.

CDR3 in amino acids: CASSPYPSYNEQFF. As DNA, the CDR3 is TGTGCCAGCAGCCCCTACCCATCCTACAATGAGCAGTTCTTC. The chain carries TRBV14 and TRBJ2-1; D unresolved. The V end was cut by 4 bases, the J end by 1 base, with 8 bases between. The germline V gene encodes CDR1 SGHDN and CDR2 FVKESK. The CDR3 contains 14 residues.

The rearrangement joins TRBV6-5 to TRBJ2-7; TRBD2 aligns across 12 bases. Germline CDR1 reads MNHEY; CDR2 reads SVGAGI. The trim removed 6 bases at V and 3 bases at J, leaving 6 bases unmatched. The CDR3 covers 15 residues. Here the CDR3 DNA reads TGTGCCAGCAGATCACTAGCGGGAGGAGGCTACGAGCAGTACTTC. It specifies CASRSLAGGGYEQYF.

This chain connects TRBV28 to TRBJ2-7; 7 nucleotides line up with TRBD1. The CDR3 length is 15 residues. CDR1 and CDR2 from the germline V gene are MDHEN and SYDVKM. Trimming at V came to 6 bases and at J to 4 bases, leaving 12 bases not matched to a gene. The CDR3 bases are TGTGCCAGCAGACCTCCCCGACAGGGATCTTACGAGCAGTACTTC. Protein product: CASRPPRQGSYEQYF.

The sample holds a few counts of this clone. This chain joins TRBV21-1 and TRBJ1-2; the tabulated D call, TRBD1, remains unverified against the DNA. TRBV21-1 is a recognized pseudogene. The CDR3 contains 16 residues. The CDR3 DNA reads TGTGCCAGCAGCGCTTATACAGGGGATAATGACTATGGCTACACCTTC. This codes for CASSAYTGDNDYGYTF.

The CDR3 here is CASSDTGRQPQHF. The CDR3 DNA reads TGCGCCAGCAGTGATACAGGACGGCAGCCCCAGCATTTT. The chain couples TRBV10-2 to TRBJ1-5, with a tentative D call TRBD1 (5 bases). There are 13 residues in the CDR3. Between the trimmed V and J ends, which lost 3 bases and 7 bases, there was a span of 10 bases. Per the germline V gene, CDR1 is WSHSY and CDR2 is SAAADI.

The chain employs TRBV10-1 and TRBJ2-3; no definite D call. CDR3 length: 14 residues. The V end lost 0 bases, the J end lost 3 bases, and 7 bases lay between the germline ends. The V gene's germline CDR1 is WNHNN and CDR2 SYGVQD (reference sequence). In DNA form, the CDR3 reads TGCGCCAGCAGTGAGTCGCGTACGACAGATACGCAGTATTTT. It codes for CASSESRTTDTQYF.

The V gene is TRBV7-9, the J gene TRBJ1-2; 7 bases are a match to TRBD1. Germline lookup yields CDR1 SEHNR and CDR2 FQNEAQ (reference sequence). The CDR3 length is 18 residues. V lost 1 base to trimming and J lost 2 bases; unmatched junction nucleotides: 13. CDR3 residues: CASSLEVVTGAPNYGYTF. CDR3 sequence (DNA): TGTGCCAGCAGCTTAGAGGTTGTTACAGGGGCGCCGAACTATGGCTACACCTTC.